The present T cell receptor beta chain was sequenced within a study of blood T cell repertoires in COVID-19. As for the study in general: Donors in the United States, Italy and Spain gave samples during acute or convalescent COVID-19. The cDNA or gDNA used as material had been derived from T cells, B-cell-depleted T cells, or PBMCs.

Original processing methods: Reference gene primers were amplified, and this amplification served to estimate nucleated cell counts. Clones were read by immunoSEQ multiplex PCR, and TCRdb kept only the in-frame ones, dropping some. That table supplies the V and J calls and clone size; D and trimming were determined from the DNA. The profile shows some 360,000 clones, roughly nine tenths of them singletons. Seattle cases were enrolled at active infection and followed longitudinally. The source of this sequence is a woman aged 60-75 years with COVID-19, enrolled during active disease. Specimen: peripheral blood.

CDR3 DNA sequence: TGTGCCAGCAGCCTTACCTACGAGCAGTACTTC. The encoded protein is CASSLTYEQYF. This chain joins TRBV2 and TRBJ2-7; D not resolved. Between the trimmed V and J ends, which lost 6 bases and 2 bases, there was a span of 5 bases. Germline loops: CDR1 SNHLY, CDR2 FYNNEI. The CDR3 is 11 residues long.